The rows below give T cell receptor beta chains drawn from one sample of a study of shared clonotypes between healthy human individuals. The method was immunoSEQ multiplex PCR; TCRdb's version includes in-frame clones alone and lacks a portion of them. The table includes more than 2 million clones, approximately 95% detected once. The source material was naive CD4+ T cells sorted from blood. Receptors originate from a man aged 18-30 years in good health. Both conserved end residues are part of each CDR3. A D gene is named only where the DNA matches it firmly. Clone size is stated in some rows and not others, as once, few, many or a class when expanded.

>TRBJ1-4|TRBD1|TRBV5-1|once
TGCGCCAGGAGCGGACAGGAGACATGGGGTGAAAAACTGTTTTTT
CARSGQETWGEKLFF
>TRBJ2-6|.|TRBV5-3|once
TGTGCCCCAACCGGAGGGGGACCGAGCTCTGGGGCCAACGTCCTGACTTTC
CAPTGGGPSSGANVLTF
>TRBJ1-3|.|TRBV30|.
TGTGCCTGGAGTGTACGACCGGCAGGCAGCTCTGGAAACACCATATATTTT
CAWSVRPAGSSGNTIYF
>TRBJ1-1|.|TRBV18|.
TGTGCCAGCTCCGAGAAACAGGAAGCTTTCTTT
CASSEKQEAFF
>TRBJ1-1|.|TRBV2|.
TGTGCCAGCAGTTCTTCCTGGACGGTGAACACTGAAGCTTTCTTT
CASSSSWTVNTEAFF
>TRBJ2-1|.|TRBV5-1|.
TGCGCCAGCAGCCCAGACTCAAGCTCCTACAATGAGCAGTTCTTC
CASSPDSSSYNEQFF
>TRBJ2-7|TRBD1|TRBV10-1|once
TGCGCCAGCAAACAACAAAGTGGGACAGCCTACGAGCAGTACTTC
CASKQQSGTAYEQYF
>TRBJ2-7|.|TRBV11-2|.
TGTGCCAGCAGCCGTATGGAGGAGCAGTACTTC
CASSRMEEQYF
>TRBJ1-3|.|TRBV6-5|.
TGTGCCAGCACCCCGGACACGATTCCTGGAAACACCATATATTTT
CASTPDTIPGNTIYF
>TRBJ1-2|.|TRBV7-9|.
TGTGCCAGCAGCTTCCGACAGGAGGTGAGCTATGGCTACACCTTC
CASSFRQEVSYGYTF
>TRBJ1-4|.|TRBV30|.
TGTGCCTGGAGCCAACAGGACAATGAAAAACTGTTTTTT
CAWSQQDNEKLFF
>TRBJ1-5|TRBD1|TRBV6-1|.
TGTGCCAGCAGAGACGGGACAGGTAGCAATCAGCCCCAGCATTTT
CASRDGTGSNQPQHF
>TRBJ1-2|.|TRBV6-6|.
TGTGCCAGCAGTTACTCTATCACCGCGTCTGGCTACACCTTC
CASSYSITASGYTF
>TRBJ2-3|.|TRBV28|.
TGTGCCAGCAGCCGGGACACCCACACAGATACGCAGTATTTT
CASSRDTHTDTQYF
>TRBJ2-5|TRBD1|TRBV30|.
TGTGCCTGGGTTGGTCAGGGGGTGGCGGGGACCCAGTACTTC
CAWVGQGVAGTQYF
>TRBJ2-3|TRBD1|TRBV30|.
TGTGCCTGGGGTCCTGGACAGGGCCCAGATACGCAGTATTTT
CAWGPGQGPDTQYF
>TRBJ1-2|.|TRBV7-2|.
TGTGCCAGCAGCCTCCCTGGCAGGGTGGGCGGCTACACCTTC
CASSLPGRVGGYTF